The rows below give T cell receptor beta chains drawn from one sample of a study of cytomegalovirus exposure and HLA in healthy donors. TCRdb's copy holds only in-frame clones and misses some; the assay was immunoSEQ multiplex PCR. Altogether approximately 170,000 clones are present, about 75% being singletons, with the ten largest covering around 4.6%. Material for sequencing was PBMCs. These receptors were obtained from a man between 18 and 29 years old in good health and CMV-seropositive. CDR3s include the opening cysteine and the closing phenylalanine or tryptophan. Each record gives: clone size, D gene, V gene, J gene, CDR3 protein, CDR3 DNA. D genes are given only for firm matches. Only part of the rows carry a size: once, few, many, or a class if the clone is expanded.

abundance: .; d_gene: .; v_gene: TRBV6-1; j_gene: TRBJ1-6; CDR3aa: CASSPFQGQGSPLHF; CDR3nt: TGTGCCAGCAGCCCATTCCAGGGGCAAGGATCACCCCTCCACTTT
abundance: .; d_gene: TRBD1; v_gene: TRBV15; j_gene: TRBJ1-1; CDR3aa: CATGDRVRTEAFF; CDR3nt: TGTGCCACTGGGGACAGGGTACGGACTGAAGCTTTCTTT
abundance: .; d_gene: TRBD1; v_gene: TRBV10-3; j_gene: TRBJ1-2; CDR3aa: CAISDDRGGYGYTF; CDR3nt: TGTGCCATCAGTGATGACAGGGGCGGCTATGGCTACACCTTC
abundance: .; d_gene: .; v_gene: TRBV5-1; j_gene: TRBJ2-3; CDR3aa: CASSLEAGYTDTQYF; CDR3nt: TGCGCCAGCAGCTTGGAGGCGGGGTACACAGATACGCAGTATTTT
abundance: .; d_gene: TRBD2; v_gene: TRBV6-1; j_gene: TRBJ2-1; CDR3aa: CASSEAFSGGAFEQFF; CDR3nt: TGTGCCAGCAGTGAAGCGTTTAGCGGGGGGGCCTTTGAGCAGTTCTTC
abundance: .; d_gene: .; v_gene: TRBV5-1; j_gene: TRBJ2-3; CDR3aa: CASALEGDTQYF; CDR3nt: TGCGCCAGCGCCCTGGAGGGTGATACGCAGTATTTT
abundance: .; d_gene: .; v_gene: TRBV19; j_gene: TRBJ2-5; CDR3aa: CASADYLGVNRPETQYF; CDR3nt: TGTGCCAGTGCGGACTACCTCGGGGTTAACAGGCCGGAGACCCAGTACTTC
abundance: .; d_gene: .; v_gene: TRBV7-9; j_gene: TRBJ1-4; CDR3aa: CASSRGDQNEKLFF; CDR3nt: TGTGCCAGCAGCCGGGGGGACCAAAATGAAAAACTGTTTTTT
abundance: .; d_gene: TRBD2; v_gene: TRBV12-5; j_gene: TRBJ2-2; CDR3aa: CASGLGTSGGYANTGELFF; CDR3nt: TGTGCTAGTGGTTTGGGGACTAGCGGGGGTTACGCGAACACCGGGGAGCTGTTTTTT
abundance: once; d_gene: TRBD1; v_gene: TRBV13; j_gene: TRBJ2-1; CDR3aa: CASSLTGLGDEQFF; CDR3nt: TGTGCCAGCAGCTTGACAGGGTTGGGGGATGAGCAGTTCTTC
abundance: .; d_gene: .; v_gene: TRBV2; j_gene: TRBJ1-6; CDR3aa: CASRRDSARDSPLHF; CDR3nt: TGTGCCAGCCGAAGGGACTCCGCCCGTGATTCACCCCTCCACTTT
abundance: .; d_gene: TRBD1; v_gene: TRBV4-2; j_gene: TRBJ2-1; CDR3aa: CASSQDWGNRGRDGEQFF; CDR3nt: TGTGCCAGCAGCCAAGATTGGGGCAACAGGGGGCGCGACGGGGAGCAGTTCTTC
abundance: .; d_gene: .; v_gene: TRBV18; j_gene: TRBJ1-3; CDR3aa: CASSPGSGSGNTIYF; CDR3nt: TGTGCCAGCTCACCAGGATCAGGCTCTGGAAACACCATATATTTT
abundance: .; d_gene: .; v_gene: TRBV25-1; j_gene: TRBJ1-2; CDR3aa: CASSEAGGDTLGYGYTF; CDR3nt: TGTGCCAGCAGTGAAGCGGGAGGGGATACCCTTGGCTATGGCTACACCTTC
abundance: .; d_gene: .; v_gene: TRBV20-1; j_gene: TRBJ1-1; CDR3aa: CSASQGLEAFF; CDR3nt: TGCAGTGCTAGCCAGGGACTGGAAGCTTTCTTT
abundance: .; d_gene: .; v_gene: TRBV19; j_gene: TRBJ2-6; CDR3aa: CASQDSGANVLTF; CDR3nt: TGTGCCAGTCAGGACTCTGGGGCCAACGTCCTGACTTTC
abundance: .; d_gene: TRBD1; v_gene: TRBV5-4; j_gene: TRBJ1-2; CDR3aa: CASSVGTANYGYTF; CDR3nt: TGTGCCAGCAGCGTAGGGACAGCTAACTATGGCTACACCTTC
abundance: .; d_gene: .; v_gene: TRBV6-5; j_gene: TRBJ2-1; CDR3aa: CASSSLCSYNEQFF; CDR3nt: TGTGCCAGCAGTTCCCTCTGCTCCTACAATGAGCAGTTCTTC
abundance: .; d_gene: .; v_gene: TRBV28; j_gene: TRBJ1-5; CDR3aa: CASTSTGAYEMQPQHF; CDR3nt: TGTGCCAGCACCTCGACTGGGGCCTACGAAATGCAGCCCCAGCATTTT
abundance: .; d_gene: .; v_gene: TRBV2; j_gene: TRBJ1-3; CDR3aa: CASSKSSGNTIYF; CDR3nt: TGTGCCAGCAGCAAGAGCTCTGGAAACACCATATATTTT